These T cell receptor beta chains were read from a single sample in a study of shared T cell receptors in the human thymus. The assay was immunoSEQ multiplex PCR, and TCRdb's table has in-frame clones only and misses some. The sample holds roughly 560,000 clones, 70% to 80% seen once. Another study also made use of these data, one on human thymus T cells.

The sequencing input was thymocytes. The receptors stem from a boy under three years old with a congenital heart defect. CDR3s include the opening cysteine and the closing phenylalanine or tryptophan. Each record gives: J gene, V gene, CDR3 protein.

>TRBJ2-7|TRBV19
CASSIRLAGSYEQYF
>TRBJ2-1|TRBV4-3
CASSQEGTSGRDEQFF
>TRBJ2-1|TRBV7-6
CASSLVSRERPYNEQFF
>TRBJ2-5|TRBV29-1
CSVGLGDRRWETQYF
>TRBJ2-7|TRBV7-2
CASSLRLAEYEQYF
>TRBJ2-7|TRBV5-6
CASSLPTGTPYEQYF
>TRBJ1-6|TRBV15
CATSRVMEAGRSPLHF
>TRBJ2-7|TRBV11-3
CASSLGSFPTYEQYF
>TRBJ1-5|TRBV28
CASSPIGGGPDQPQHF
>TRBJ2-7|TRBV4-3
CASSQEGQGGCEQYF
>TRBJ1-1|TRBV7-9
CASSLLAGGSGDTEAFF
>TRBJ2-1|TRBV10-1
CASSIRDRDSYNEQFF
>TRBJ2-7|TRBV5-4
CASSFSTGASYEQYF
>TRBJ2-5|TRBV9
CASSASSGGETQYF
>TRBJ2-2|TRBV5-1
CASSTRYYGTWDTGELFF
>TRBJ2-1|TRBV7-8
CASSLGQGDNEQFF
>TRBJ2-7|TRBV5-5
CASSLGQDYEPYEQYF
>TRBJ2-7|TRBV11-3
CASSPWGGHEQYF
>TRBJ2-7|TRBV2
CASNEGRTDGQYF
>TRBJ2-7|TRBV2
CASSEALTGSPYEQYF
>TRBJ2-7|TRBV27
CASSLYPSAGVPYEQYF
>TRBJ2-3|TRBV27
CASSLSCTDTQYF
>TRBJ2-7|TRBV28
CASNTKPSYYEQYF
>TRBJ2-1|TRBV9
CASFPGLGHNEQFF
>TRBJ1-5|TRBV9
CASSVAGDQPQHF
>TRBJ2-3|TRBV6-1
CAIRKDSDTQYF
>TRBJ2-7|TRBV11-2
CASSFRAEQGEQYF
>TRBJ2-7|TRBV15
CATSRDEELAESYEQYF
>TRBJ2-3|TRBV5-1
CASSLEAGPTTDTQYF
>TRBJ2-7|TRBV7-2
CASTPPRSYEQYF
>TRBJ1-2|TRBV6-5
CASRRQGAGGYTF
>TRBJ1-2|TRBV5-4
CASSSPTGAGYTF
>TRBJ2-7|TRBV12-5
CASGLGFGEGSNSYEQYF
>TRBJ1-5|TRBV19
CASSRGGNQPQHF
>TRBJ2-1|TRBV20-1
CSASRRREQFF
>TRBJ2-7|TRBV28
CASSPVMGQAGVPYEQYF
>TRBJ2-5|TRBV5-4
CASNSPGTSGSKETQYF
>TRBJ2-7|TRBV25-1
CASSHRQGPYEQYF
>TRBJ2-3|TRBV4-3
CASSPRGGLTQYF
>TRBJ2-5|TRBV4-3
CASSHRQSQETQYF
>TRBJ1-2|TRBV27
CASSLGAGEGYGYTF
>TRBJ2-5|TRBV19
CASSIVGGTETQYF